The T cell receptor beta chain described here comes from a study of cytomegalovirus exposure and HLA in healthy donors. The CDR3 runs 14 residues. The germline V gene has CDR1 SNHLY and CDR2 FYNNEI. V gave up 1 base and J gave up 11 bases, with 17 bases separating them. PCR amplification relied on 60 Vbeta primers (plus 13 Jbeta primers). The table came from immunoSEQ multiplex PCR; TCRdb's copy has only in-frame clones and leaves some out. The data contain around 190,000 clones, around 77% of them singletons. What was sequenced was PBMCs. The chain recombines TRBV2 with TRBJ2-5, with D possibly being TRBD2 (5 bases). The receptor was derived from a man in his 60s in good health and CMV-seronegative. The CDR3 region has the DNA TGTGCCAGCAGTGAAGAAGGGCTGACACGAGGGCAGTACTTC. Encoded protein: CASSEEGLTRGQYF.